Below are 18 T cell receptor beta chains sequenced from a single sample in a study of CXCR3-negative and CXCR3-positive naive CD8 T cells. UMI-tagged TRB cDNA libraries were built via 5' RACE. TCRdb reanalyzed the 5' RACE reads and collapses them to one entry per CDR3 protein, without DNA. The ten most abundant clones cover approximately 15% of a sample with about 48,000 distinct CDR3 sequences. The specimen was memory CD8+ T cells from blood. Receptors originate from a human donor in good health. Some clones in this sample may be carry-over from other donors' samples.

The chain recombines TRBV29-1 with TRBJ2-1; the TRBD1 assignment by TCRdb is unverifiable without DNA. Germline CDR1 and CDR2: SQVTM and ANQGSEA. CDR3 length: 14 residues. CDR3 region: CSVEGQGVVNEQFF.

The V gene is TRBV28, the J gene TRBJ2-7; TCRdb calls TRBD2, which cannot be checked without DNA. This CDR3 has 14 residues. CDR1 and CDR2 from the germline V gene are MDHEN and SYDVKM. The CDR3 spells CASRAAGLTYEQYF.

J is TRBJ2-3 and V is TRBV5-1; TCRdb lists TRBD1, though no DNA is available to test this call. This CDR3 region has 15 residues. The germline V gene encodes CDR1 SGHRS and CDR2 YFSETQ. CDR3 region: CASSPGTGLSDTQYF.

This chain connects TRBV7-9 to TRBJ1-1. The CDR3 contains 15 residues. The V gene's germline CDR1 is SEHNR and CDR2 FQNEAQ (reference sequence). CDR3 residues: CASSSKDDLNTEAFF. Full variable domain (missing parts from reference TRBV7-9 and TRBJ1-1): DTGVSQNPRHKITKRGQNVTFRCDPISEHNRLYWYRQTLGQGPEFLTYFQNEAQLEKSRLLSDRFSAERPKGSFSTLEIQRTEQGDSAMYLCASSSKDDLNTEAFFGQGTRLTVV.

In terms of frequency, this clonotype is medium-sized. This sequence joins TRBV4-3 and TRBJ2-7; TCRdb returns TRBD1, unconfirmable since there is no DNA. This CDR3 is 16 amino acids long. The germline gives CDR1 LGHNA, CDR2 YSLEER. The CDR3 loop reads CASSQEWGDRAYEQYF.

The chain uses TRBV6-2 or TRBV6-3 and TRBJ2-5; TCRdb calls TRBD2, which cannot be checked without DNA. Germline lookup yields CDR1 MNHEY and CDR2 SVGEGT. This CDR3 is 13 amino acids long. The CDR3 reads CASSSRLPQTQYF.

The chain carries TRBV7-9 and TRBJ1-5; TCRdb calls TRBD1, which cannot be checked without DNA. This CDR3 spans 13 amino acids. Germline V gene lookup returns CDR1 SEHNR and CDR2 FQNEAQ (reference sequence). This chain's CDR3 is CASSQGGNQPQHF.

J is TRBJ1-1 and V is TRBV9. The CDR3 runs to 11 residues. The germline V gene encodes CDR1 SGDLS and CDR2 YYNGEE. CDR3 in amino acids: CASSGLSEAFF.

The V and J genes are TRBV28 and TRBJ1-6; TCRdb designates TRBD1, a call that cannot be tested without DNA. Looked up from germline, CDR1 is MDHEN and CDR2 is SYDVKM. The CDR3 spans 14 residues. The CDR3 protein is CASSWTGDNSPLHF.

The rearrangement links TRBV21-1 to TRBJ2-4; the D call of TRBD1 rests on TCRdb alone, since no DNA is present to check it. TRBV21-1 is annotated as a pseudogene. The CDR3 sequence is 18 residues long. CDR3 in amino acids: CASSKTGTGGLAKNIQYF.

The V call is TRBV7-9, the J call TRBJ2-7. This CDR3 has 15 amino acids. In germline, CDR1 is SEHNR, CDR2 FQNEAQ (reference sequence). CDR3 loop: CASSFATQVGDEQYF.

The chain couples TRBV12-5 to TRBJ2-1; TCRdb's assignment of TRBD1 cannot be checked, as there is no DNA. This CDR3 region has 14 residues. Germline V gives CDR1 LGHNT, CDR2 FRNRAP. CDR3 sequence: CASGLSTGANEQFF. The full variable domain, completed using reference TRBV12-5 and TRBJ2-1, is DARVTQTPRHKVTEMGQEVTMRCQPILGHNTVFWYRQTMMQGLELLAYFRNRAPLDDSGMPKDRFSAEMPDATLATLKIQPSEPRDSAVYFCASGLSTGANEQFFGPGTRLTVL.

The chain couples TRBV21-1 to TRBJ1-4; TCRdb calls TRBD1, which cannot be checked without DNA. TRBV21-1 is a pseudogene segment. This CDR3 contains 15 residues. The CDR3 reads CASSNNRGLNEKLFF.

The chain has TRBV30 and TRBJ2-3; TCRdb's assignment of TRBD2 cannot be checked, as there is no DNA. The CDR3 covers 12 residues. CDR1 and CDR2 (germline): GTSNPN, SVGIG (reference sequence). The CDR3 sequence is CAGTAGDDTQYF.

The J gene is TRBJ2-5, the V gene TRBV3-1. From germline, CDR1 is LGHDT and CDR2 YNNKEL (reference sequence). CDR3 size: 12 residues. The CDR3 sequence is CASSQPQETQYF.

The rearrangement uses TRBV12-3 or TRBV12-4 and TRBJ2-2. This CDR3 contains 11 residues. The CDR3 loop reads CASSLSWELFF.

This rearrangement joins TRBV15 to TRBJ2-1; the D gene TCRdb calls, TRBD1, cannot be checked with no DNA. The V gene's germline CDR1 is LNHNV and CDR2 YYDKDF (reference sequence). This CDR3 contains 16 residues. The CDR3 loop is CATFGRQGEKRNQQFF.

J is TRBJ2-3 and V is TRBV29-1; with no DNA, the TCRdb D assignment of TRBD1 cannot be verified. The CDR3 is 16 amino acids. CDR1 is SQVTM and CDR2 is ANQGSEA in the germline V gene. The CDR3 loop reads CSVDKILQGGTDTQYF.